This T cell receptor (beta chain) derives from a study of blood T cells in healthy people across ages. A second 7 to 11 cycle PCR used barcoded and J-beta primers. TCRdb recomputed calls from the 5' RACE reads with MiXCR, one row per CDR3 protein. The table lists 780,000 or so distinct CDR3 sequences, 56% of them singletons, with about a quarter in the top ten. Germline-derived CDR1 and CDR2 are MNHEY and SMNVEV (reference sequence). This CDR3 spans 13 amino acids. Trimming left V 5 bases short and J 7 bases short, with 12 bases between. Sequencing was carried out using blood. The chain is built from TRBV27 and TRBJ2-1; D may be TRBD2 (5 bases). This sequence was found in a man aged 35-49 years in good health. The CDR3 loop reads CASSAWTGNEQFF. The DNA of the CDR3 is TGTGCCAGCAGTGCCTGGACTGGGAATGAGCAGTTCTTC.